This T cell receptor beta chain was sequenced in a study of CD4 T cells in relation to SARS-CoV-2 and coronaviruses. Study summary: Crossreactive spike epitopes shared across donors were mapped to their HLA restriction. Study findings and constraints: Monoreactive clones expanded significantly more to SARS-CoV-2 than crossreactive clones did. Culture-expanded clones reflect memory recall rather than primary priming during culture. Each donor contributed either pre-pandemic or post-infection samples, not both.

CD4+ T cells from unexposed donors were obtained before the COVID-19 pandemic (2011-2018). Regarding this clone: Its matching antigen is unknown.

There are 21 residues in the CDR3. Trimming took 4 bases from V and 3 from J; bases not matched to a gene: 26. CDR1 and CDR2 from the germline V gene are MNHEY and SVGEGT. Measured with immunoSEQ multiplex PCR; TCRdb has only the in-frame clones, and not every one. The sample includes about 59,000 clones, 86% of them seen just once. This chain links TRBV6-2 or TRBV6-3 with TRBJ2-7; TRBD2 matches at 8 bases. The sample taken for sequencing was memory CD4+ T cells from PBMCs. This TCR was recovered from a human donor in good health. CDR3 DNA sequence: TGTGCCAGCAGTTTTCCGTCGATACGGGACGTACTAGCGGAGATACACTACGAGCAGTACTTC. Protein product: CASSFPSIRDVLAEIHYEQYF.